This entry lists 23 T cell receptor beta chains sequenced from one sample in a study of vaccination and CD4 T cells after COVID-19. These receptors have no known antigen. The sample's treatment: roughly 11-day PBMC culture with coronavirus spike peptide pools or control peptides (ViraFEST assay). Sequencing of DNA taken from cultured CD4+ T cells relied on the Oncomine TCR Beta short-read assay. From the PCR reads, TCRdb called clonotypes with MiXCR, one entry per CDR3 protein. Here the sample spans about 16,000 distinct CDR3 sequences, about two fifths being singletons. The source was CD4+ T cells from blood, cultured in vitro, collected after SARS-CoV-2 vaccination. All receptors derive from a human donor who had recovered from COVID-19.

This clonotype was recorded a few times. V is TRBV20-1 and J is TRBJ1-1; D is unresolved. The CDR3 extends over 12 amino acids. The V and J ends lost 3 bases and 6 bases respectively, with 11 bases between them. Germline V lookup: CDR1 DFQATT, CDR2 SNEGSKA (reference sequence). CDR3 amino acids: CSASLSFPEAFF. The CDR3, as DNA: TGCAGTGCTAGTCTCAGTTTTCCTGAAGCTTTCTTT.

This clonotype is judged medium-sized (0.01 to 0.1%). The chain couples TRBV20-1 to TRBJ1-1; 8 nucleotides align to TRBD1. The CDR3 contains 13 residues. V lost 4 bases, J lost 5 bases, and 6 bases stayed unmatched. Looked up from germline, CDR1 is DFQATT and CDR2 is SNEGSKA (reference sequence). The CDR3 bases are TGCAGTGCTATTTCCGGGACAGGAACTGAAGCTTTCTTT. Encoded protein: CSAISGTGTEAFF.

The CDR3 region has the DNA TGCAGTGCTAGAAGACAAGGACTATACAATGAGCAGTTCTTC. This gives the protein CSARRQGLYNEQFF. The chain carries TRBV20-1 and TRBJ2-1, with D possibly TRBD2 on 6 matching bases. V was pared by 2 bases and J by 4 bases, with 12 bases between. Germline values: CDR1 DFQATT, CDR2 SNEGSKA (reference sequence). The CDR3 is 14 amino acids.

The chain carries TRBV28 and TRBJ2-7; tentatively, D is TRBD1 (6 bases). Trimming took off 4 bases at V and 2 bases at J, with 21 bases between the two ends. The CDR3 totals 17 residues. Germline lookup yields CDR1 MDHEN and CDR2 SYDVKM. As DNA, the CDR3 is TGTGCCAGCAGTTCAAGCGACAGGTTCCTAAGGACCTACGAGCAGTACTTC. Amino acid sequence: CASSSSDRFLRTYEQYF. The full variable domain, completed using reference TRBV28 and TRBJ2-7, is DVKVTQSSRYLVKRTGEKVFLECVQDMDHENMFWYRQDPGLGLRLIYFSYDVKMKEKGDIPEGYSVSREKKERFSLILESASTNQTSMYLCASSSSDRFLRTYEQYFGPGTRLTVT.

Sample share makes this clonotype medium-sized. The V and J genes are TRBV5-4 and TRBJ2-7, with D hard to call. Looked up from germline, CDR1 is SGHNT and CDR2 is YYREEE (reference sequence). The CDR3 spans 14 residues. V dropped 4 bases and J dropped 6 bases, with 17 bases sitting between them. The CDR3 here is CASSPQQAPGEQYF. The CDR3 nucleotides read TGTGCCAGCAGCCCCCAGCAGGCCCCGGGCGAGCAGTACTTC.

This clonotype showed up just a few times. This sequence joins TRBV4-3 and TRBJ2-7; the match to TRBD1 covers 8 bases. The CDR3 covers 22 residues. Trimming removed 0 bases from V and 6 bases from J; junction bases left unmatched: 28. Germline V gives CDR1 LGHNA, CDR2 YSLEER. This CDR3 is CASSQDPITGTGHCWCPFEQYF. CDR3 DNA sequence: TGCGCCAGCAGCCAAGATCCGATAACCGGGACAGGTCATTGTTGGTGTCCCTTCGAGCAGTACTTC.

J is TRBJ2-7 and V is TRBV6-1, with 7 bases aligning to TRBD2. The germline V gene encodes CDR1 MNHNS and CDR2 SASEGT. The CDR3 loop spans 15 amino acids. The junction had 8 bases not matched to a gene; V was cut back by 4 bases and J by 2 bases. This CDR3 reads CASSANLAAAYEQYF. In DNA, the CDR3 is TGTGCCAGCAGTGCAAATCTAGCGGCAGCCTACGAGCAGTACTTC.

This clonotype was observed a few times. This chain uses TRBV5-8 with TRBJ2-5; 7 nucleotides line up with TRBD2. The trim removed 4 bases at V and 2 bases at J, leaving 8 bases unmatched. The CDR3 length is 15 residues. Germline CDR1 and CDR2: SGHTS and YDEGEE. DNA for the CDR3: TGTGCCAGCAGCAGGAGACCGGGACTACAAGAGACCCAGTACTTC. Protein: CASSRRPGLQETQYF.

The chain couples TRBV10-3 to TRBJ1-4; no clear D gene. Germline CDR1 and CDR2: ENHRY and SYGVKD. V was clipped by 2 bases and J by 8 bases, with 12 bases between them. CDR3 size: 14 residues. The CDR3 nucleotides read TGTGCCATCAGTGAGGCCAGATTGGGCGAAAAACTGTTTTTT. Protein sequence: CAISEARLGEKLFF.

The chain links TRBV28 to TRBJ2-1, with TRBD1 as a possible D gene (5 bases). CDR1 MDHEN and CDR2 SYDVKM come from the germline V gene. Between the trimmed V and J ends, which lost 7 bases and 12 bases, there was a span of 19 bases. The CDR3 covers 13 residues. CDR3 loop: CASNEEQASGQFF. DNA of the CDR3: TGTGCCAGCAACGAGGAACAGGCTAGTGGGCAGTTCTTC.

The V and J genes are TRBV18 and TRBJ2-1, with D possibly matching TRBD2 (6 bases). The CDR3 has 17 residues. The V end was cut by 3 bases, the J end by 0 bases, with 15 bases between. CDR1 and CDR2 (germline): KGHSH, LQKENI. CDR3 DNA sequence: TGTGCCAGCTCACCCGCAATAGCCGGGAGCTCCTACAATGAGCAGTTCTTC. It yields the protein CASSPAIAGSSYNEQFF.

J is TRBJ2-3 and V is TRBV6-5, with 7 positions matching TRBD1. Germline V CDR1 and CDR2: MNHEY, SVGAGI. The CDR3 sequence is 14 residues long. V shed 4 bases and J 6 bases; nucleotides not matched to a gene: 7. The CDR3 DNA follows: TGTGCCAGCAGTTTACGGGACAGCGCGGATACGCAGTATTTT. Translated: CASSLRDSADTQYF.

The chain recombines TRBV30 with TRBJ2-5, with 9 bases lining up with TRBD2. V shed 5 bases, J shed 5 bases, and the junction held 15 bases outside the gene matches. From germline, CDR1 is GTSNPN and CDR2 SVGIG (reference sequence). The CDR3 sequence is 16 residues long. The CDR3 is CAWGGGVLAGLETQYF. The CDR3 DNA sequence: TGTGCCTGGGGAGGGGGGGTACTAGCGGGTTTGGAGACCCAGTACTTC.

The CDR3 loop is CASSPLGPKNTEAFF. CDR3 bases: TGTGCCAGCAGTCCCCTAGGCCCAAAGAACACTGAAGCTTTCTTT. J is TRBJ1-1 and V is TRBV28; D gene uncertain. From germline, CDR1 is MDHEN and CDR2 SYDVKM. The CDR3 contains 15 residues. Trimming cost V 5 bases and J 1 base, with 14 bases left between them.

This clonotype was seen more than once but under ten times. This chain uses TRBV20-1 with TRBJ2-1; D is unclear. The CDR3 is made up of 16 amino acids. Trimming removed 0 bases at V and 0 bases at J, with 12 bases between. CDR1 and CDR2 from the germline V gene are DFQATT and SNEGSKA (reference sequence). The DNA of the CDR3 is TGCAGTGCTAGAGACTATGGGGTCCCCTCCTACAATGAGCAGTTCTTC. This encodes CSARDYGVPSYNEQFF.

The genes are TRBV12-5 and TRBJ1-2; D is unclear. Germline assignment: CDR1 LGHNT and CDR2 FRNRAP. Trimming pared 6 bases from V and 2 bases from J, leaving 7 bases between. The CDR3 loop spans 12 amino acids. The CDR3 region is CASGYSNYGYTF. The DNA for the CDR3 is TGTGCTAGTGGGTACAGCAACTATGGCTACACCTTC.

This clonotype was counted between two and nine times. Here the CDR3 DNA reads TGTGCCAGCAGCCCACAGGGGTGGGAGACCCAGTACTTC. This translates into CASSPQGWETQYF. V gene TRBV7-2 combines with J gene TRBJ2-5; 7 positions agree with TRBD1. The V gene's germline CDR1 is SGHTA and CDR2 FQGNSA. The CDR3 runs to 13 residues. J gave up 5 bases and V 5 bases, and 5 bases lay outside the gene matches.

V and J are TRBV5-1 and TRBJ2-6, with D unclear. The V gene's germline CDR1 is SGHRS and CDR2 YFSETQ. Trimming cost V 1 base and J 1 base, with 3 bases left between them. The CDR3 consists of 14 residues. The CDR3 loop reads CASSLLSGANVLTF. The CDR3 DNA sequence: TGCGCCAGCAGCTTGTTGTCTGGGGCCAACGTCCTGACTTTC.

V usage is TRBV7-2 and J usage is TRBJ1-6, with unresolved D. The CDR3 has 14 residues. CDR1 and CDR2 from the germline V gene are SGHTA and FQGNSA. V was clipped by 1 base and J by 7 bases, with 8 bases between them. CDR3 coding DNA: TGTGCCAGCAGCTTAGTGCCCAGAAATTCACCCCTCCACTTT. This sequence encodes CASSLVPRNSPLHF.

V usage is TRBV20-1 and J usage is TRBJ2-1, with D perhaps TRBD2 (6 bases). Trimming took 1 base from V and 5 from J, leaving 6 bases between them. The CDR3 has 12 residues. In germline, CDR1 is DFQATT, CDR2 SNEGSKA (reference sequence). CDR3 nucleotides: TGCAGTGCTAGAGTAGCGGACAATGAGCAGTTCTTC. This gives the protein CSARVADNEQFF.

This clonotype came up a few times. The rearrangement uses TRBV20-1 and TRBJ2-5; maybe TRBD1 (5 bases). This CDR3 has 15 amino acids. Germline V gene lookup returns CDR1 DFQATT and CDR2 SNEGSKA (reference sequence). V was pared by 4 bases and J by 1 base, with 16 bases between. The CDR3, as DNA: TGCAGTGCTAACCTCGGTATGGGGCCCCAAGAGACCCAGTACTTC. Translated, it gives CSANLGMGPQETQYF.

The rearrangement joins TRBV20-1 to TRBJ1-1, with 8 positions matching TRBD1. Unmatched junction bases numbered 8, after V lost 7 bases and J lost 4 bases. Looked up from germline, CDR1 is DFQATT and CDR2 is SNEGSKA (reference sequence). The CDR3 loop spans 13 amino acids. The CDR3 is CSGKQGARTEAFF. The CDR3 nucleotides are TGCAGTGGAAAGCAGGGGGCGCGCACTGAAGCTTTCTTT.

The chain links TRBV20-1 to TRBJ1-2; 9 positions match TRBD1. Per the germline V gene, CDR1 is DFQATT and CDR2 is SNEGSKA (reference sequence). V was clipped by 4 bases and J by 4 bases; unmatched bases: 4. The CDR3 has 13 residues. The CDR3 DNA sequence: TGCAGTGCTACGGGACAGGGCACCTATGGCTACACCTTC. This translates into CSATGQGTYGYTF.